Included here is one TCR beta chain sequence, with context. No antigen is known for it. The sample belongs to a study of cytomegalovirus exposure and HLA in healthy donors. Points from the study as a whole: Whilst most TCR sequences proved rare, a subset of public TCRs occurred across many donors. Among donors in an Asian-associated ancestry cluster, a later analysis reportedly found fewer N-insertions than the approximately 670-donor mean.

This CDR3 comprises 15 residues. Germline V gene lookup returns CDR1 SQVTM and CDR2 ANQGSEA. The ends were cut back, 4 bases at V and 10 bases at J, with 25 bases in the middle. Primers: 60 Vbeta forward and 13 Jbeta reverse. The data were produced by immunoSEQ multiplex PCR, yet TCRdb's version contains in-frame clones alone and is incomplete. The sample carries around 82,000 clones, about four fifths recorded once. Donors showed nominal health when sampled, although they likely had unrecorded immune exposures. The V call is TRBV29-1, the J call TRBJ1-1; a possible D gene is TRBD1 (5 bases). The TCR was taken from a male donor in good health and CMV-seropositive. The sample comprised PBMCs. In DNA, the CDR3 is TGCAGCGTTGCATGGGCCGCAGGGCGGCAAAAGCGAGCTTTCTTT. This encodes CSVAWAAGRQKRAFF.